This T cell receptor beta chain was captured by sequencing in a study of graft-versus-host responses after intestinal transplantation. Study-wide results and limits: With peak circulating GvH clone levels came an association with early post-transplant HvG declines.

A word on this clone: Its antigen is undetermined.

The repertoire was sequenced with immunoSEQ multiplex PCR; TCRdb's copy has only in-frame clones and lacks some. The data show roughly 96,000 clones, around 90% seen once. The germline V gene encodes CDR1 WSHSY and CDR2 SAAADI. The V and J ends lost 8 bases and 5 bases, in that order; junction bases with no gene match: 9. The CDR3 consists of 14 residues. Sequencing used unstimulated CD8+ T cells sorted from spleen or lymph node cells, obtained before intestinal transplant. The chain joins TRBV10-2 to TRBJ2-5; 9 nucleotides align to TRBD2. This receptor was identified in a human donor who received an intestinal transplant. CDR3 region: CASAPAGGRETQYF. As DNA, the CDR3 is TGCGCCAGCGCCCCCGCGGGAGGGAGGGAGACCCAGTACTTC.